These 9 T cell receptor beta chains were all obtained from the same sample, sequenced in a study of cytomegalovirus exposure and HLA in healthy donors. Amplification used 60 Vbeta primers and 13 Jbeta primers. TCRdb's copy holds only in-frame clones and misses some; the assay was immunoSEQ multiplex PCR. The repertoire has approximately 180,000 clones, about three quarters of them found once; the top ten carry 3.7%. Sequenced: PBMCs. These receptors originate from an older woman in good health and CMV-seropositive.

This clone has more than one count but fewer than ten. The chain recombines TRBV28 with TRBJ2-7; TRBD1 is a possible D gene (6 bases). Trimming removed 3 bases from V and 3 bases from J, with 12 bases in between. CDR1 and CDR2 from the germline V gene are MDHEN and SYDVKM. The CDR3 is 14 residues long. The CDR3 is CASSFRGRLYEQYF. CDR3 in DNA: TGTGCCAGCAGTTTCAGGGGTCGTCTCTACGAGCAGTACTTC.

This chain uses TRBV30 with TRBJ1-3, with a tentative D call TRBD1 (6 bases). CDR1 and CDR2 from the germline V gene are GTSNPN and SVGIG (reference sequence). V dropped 2 bases and J dropped 3 bases, with 14 bases sitting between them. The CDR3 consists of 15 residues. The CDR3 nucleotides read TGTGCCTGGAGTAGAGCGGACAGCGTTGGAAACACCATATATTTT. Its translation is CAWSRADSVGNTIYF.

The chain has TRBV6-5 and TRBJ1-3; D ambiguous. Germline V gene data show CDR1 as MNHEY and CDR2 as SVGAGI. Trimming removed 4 bases at V and 3 bases at J, with 10 bases between. This CDR3 has 14 amino acids. The CDR3 protein is CASSLSPGGNTIYF. The CDR3 DNA follows: TGTGCCAGCAGTTTATCCCCGGGTGGAAACACCATATATTTT.

This chain joins TRBV4-1 and TRBJ2-7, with a tentative D call TRBD2 (6 bases). V was trimmed by 11 bases and J by 13 bases, leaving 21 bases between them. This CDR3 has 11 residues. CDR1 and CDR2 from the germline V gene are MGHRA and YSYEKL. In DNA, the CDR3 is TGCGCCCCTACACCGGGGAGGAGGCGTTACTTC. Its protein product is CAPTPGRRRYF.

The rearrangement uses TRBV12-5 and TRBJ1-1; TRBD1 might be the D (5 bases). Trimming left V 1 base short and J 5 bases short, with 8 bases between. CDR3 length: 13 residues. CDR1 and CDR2 (germline): LGHNT, FRNRAP. The CDR3 sequence is CASGLAGGTEAFF. CDR3 nucleotide sequence: TGTGCTAGTGGTTTGGCTGGGGGGACTGAAGCTTTCTTT.

The chain uses TRBV11-2 and TRBJ2-1, with D possibly matching TRBD1 (6 bases). The CDR3 runs to 15 residues. V lost 5 bases and J 3 bases, leaving 14 bases between the germline ends. The germline CDR1 and CDR2 sequences are SGHAT and FQNNGV. The CDR3 nucleotides read TGTGCCAGCAGCCGCGGACAGCGAATCTACAATGAGCAGTTCTTC. The encoded protein is CASSRGQRIYNEQFF.

This clone appeared a single time. The rearrangement joins TRBV4-1 to TRBJ1-2; D is possibly TRBD1 (5 bases). Germline V CDR1 and CDR2: MGHRA, YSYEKL. V was clipped by 6 bases and J by 9 bases, with 20 bases between them. This CDR3 contains 14 residues. The CDR3 spells CASSPRGGLLCYTF. As DNA, the CDR3 is TGCGCCAGCAGTCCGCGGGGGGGTCTTTTGTGCTACACCTTC.

The chain couples TRBV19 to TRBJ1-5; maybe TRBD1 (5 bases). Between the trimmed V and J ends, which lost 4 bases and 0 bases, there was a span of 13 bases. The length of the CDR3 is 16 residues. Per the germline V gene, CDR1 is LNHDA and CDR2 is SQIVND (reference sequence). CDR3 in DNA: TGTGCCAGTAGTACCACAGGAACCTATAGCAATCAGCCCCAGCATTTT. Protein sequence: CASSTTGTYSNQPQHF.

Here the CDR3 reads CASAGGAHSYEQYF. CDR3 sequence (DNA): TGTGCCAGTGCGGGGGGAGCACACTCCTACGAGCAGTACTTC. The chain recombines TRBV28 with TRBJ2-7; 8 positions agree with TRBD2. Per the germline V gene, CDR1 is MDHEN and CDR2 is SYDVKM. V was clipped by 9 bases and J by 0 bases; unmatched bases: 7. This CDR3 comprises 14 residues.